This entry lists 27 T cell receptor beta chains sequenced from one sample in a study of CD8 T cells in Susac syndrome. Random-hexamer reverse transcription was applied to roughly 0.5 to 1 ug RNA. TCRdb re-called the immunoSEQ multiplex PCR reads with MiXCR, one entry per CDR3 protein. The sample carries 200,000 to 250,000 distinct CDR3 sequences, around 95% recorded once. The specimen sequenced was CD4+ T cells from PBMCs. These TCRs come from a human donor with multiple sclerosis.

The CDR3 nucleotides are TGTGCCAGCAACCCGTCAGCGTACCAAGAGACCCAGTACTTC. Its protein product is CASNPSAYQETQYF. The chain combines TRBV7-9 with TRBJ2-5; D is unclear. Germline values: CDR1 SEHNR, CDR2 FQNEAQ (reference sequence). The CDR3 runs to 14 residues. V was cut by 7 bases and J by 0 bases, with 12 bases left in between.

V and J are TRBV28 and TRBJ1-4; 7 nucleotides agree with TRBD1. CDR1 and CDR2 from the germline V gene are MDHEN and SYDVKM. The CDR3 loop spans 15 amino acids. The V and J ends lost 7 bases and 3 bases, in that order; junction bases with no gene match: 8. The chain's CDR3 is CASKPPGQSNEKLFF. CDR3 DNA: TGTGCCAGCAAGCCGCCGGGACAGTCTAATGAAAAACTGTTTTTT.

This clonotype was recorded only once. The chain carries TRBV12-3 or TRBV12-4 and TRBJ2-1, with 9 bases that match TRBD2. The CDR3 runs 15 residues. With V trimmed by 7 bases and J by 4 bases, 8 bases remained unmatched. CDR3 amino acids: CASTLSSGRYNEQFF. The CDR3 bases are TGTGCCAGCACCCTGAGTAGCGGGAGATACAATGAGCAGTTCTTC.

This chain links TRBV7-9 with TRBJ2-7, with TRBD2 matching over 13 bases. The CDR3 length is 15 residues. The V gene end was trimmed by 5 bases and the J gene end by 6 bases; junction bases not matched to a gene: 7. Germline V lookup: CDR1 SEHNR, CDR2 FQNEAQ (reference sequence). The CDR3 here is CASSVRTSGSAEQYF. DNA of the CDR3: TGTGCCAGCAGCGTACGGACTAGCGGGAGTGCCGAGCAGTACTTC.

The CDR3 protein is CASSYWGDSNQPQHF. The DNA of the CDR3 is TGTGCCAGCAGTTACTGGGGGGATAGCAATCAGCCCCAGCATTTT. J is TRBJ1-5 and V is TRBV6-6, with a weak D call TRBD1 (5 bases). This CDR3 has 15 residues. Germline V gene sequence: CDR1 MNHNY, CDR2 SVGAGI (reference sequence). V was pared by 1 base and J by 0 bases, with 7 bases between.

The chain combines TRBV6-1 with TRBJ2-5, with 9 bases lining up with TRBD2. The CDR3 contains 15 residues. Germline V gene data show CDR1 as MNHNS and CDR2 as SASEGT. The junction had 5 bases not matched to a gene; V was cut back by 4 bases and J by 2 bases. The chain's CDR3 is CASSVLAGTQETQYF. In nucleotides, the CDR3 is TGTGCCAGCAGTGTGCTAGCGGGGACTCAAGAGACCCAGTACTTC.

CDR3 region: CASSVGQGGNTEAFF. The DNA for the CDR3 is TGTGCCAGCAGCGTCGGACAGGGTGGGAACACTGAAGCTTTCTTT. V and J are TRBV9 and TRBJ1-1; 8 positions agree with TRBD1. Germline CDR1 reads SGDLS; CDR2 reads YYNGEE. CDR3 length: 15 residues. The J segment lost 1 base and the V segment lost 2 bases, leaving 4 bases of the junction unmatched.

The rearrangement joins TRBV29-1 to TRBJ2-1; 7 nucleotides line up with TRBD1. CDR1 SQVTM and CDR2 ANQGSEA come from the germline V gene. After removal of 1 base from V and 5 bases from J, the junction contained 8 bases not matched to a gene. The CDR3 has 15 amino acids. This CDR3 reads CSVEGPGQTNNEQFF. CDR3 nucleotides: TGCAGCGTTGAAGGGCCGGGACAGACGAACAATGAGCAGTTCTTC.

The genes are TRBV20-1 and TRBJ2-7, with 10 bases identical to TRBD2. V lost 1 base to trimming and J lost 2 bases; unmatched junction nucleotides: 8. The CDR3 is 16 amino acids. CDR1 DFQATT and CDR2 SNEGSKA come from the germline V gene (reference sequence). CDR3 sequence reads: CSARVPGTSDTYEQYF. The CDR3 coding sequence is TGCAGTGCTAGAGTCCCCGGGACTAGCGACACCTACGAGCAGTACTTC.

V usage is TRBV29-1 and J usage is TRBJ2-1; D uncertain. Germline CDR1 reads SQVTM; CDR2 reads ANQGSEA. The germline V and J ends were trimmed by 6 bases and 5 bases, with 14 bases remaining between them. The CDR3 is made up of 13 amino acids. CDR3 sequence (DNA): TGCAGCGTCGCCGGAAACCGTGACAATGAGCAGTTCTTC. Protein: CSVAGNRDNEQFF.

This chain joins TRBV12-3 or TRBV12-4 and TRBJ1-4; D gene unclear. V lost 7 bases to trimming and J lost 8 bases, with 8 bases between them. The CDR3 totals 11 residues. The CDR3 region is CASMNNEKLFF. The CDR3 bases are TGTGCCAGCATGAATAACGAAAAACTGTTTTTT.

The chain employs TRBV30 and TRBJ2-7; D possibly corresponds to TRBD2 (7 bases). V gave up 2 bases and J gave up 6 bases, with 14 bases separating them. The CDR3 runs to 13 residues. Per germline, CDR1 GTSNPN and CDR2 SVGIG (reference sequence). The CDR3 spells CAWSRGGPGEQYF. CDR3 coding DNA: TGTGCCTGGAGTCGCGGGGGCCCTGGCGAGCAGTACTTC. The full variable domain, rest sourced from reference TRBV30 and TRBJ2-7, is SQTIHQWPATLVQPVGSPLSLECTVEGTSNPNLYWYRQAAGRGLQLLFYSVGIGQISSEVPQNLSASRPQDRQFILSSKKLLLSDSGFYLCAWSRGGPGEQYFGPGTRLTVT.

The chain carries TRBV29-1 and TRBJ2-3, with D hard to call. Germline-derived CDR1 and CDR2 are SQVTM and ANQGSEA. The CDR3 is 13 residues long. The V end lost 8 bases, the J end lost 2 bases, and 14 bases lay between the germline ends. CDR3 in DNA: TGCAGCCTCGTTGGGCAGACCACAGATACGCAGTATTTT. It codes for CSLVGQTTDTQYF.

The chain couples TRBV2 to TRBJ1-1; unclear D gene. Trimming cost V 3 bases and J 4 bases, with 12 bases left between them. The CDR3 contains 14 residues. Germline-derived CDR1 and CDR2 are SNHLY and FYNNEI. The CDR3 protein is CASSEVGLGTEAFF. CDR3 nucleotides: TGTGCCAGCAGTGAGGTCGGGCTCGGCACTGAAGCTTTCTTT.

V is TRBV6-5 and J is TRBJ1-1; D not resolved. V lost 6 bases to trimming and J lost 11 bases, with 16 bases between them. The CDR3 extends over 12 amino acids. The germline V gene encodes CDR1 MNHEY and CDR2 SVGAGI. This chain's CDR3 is CASRSTKNGAFF. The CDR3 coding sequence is TGTGCCAGCAGGTCTACAAAGAACGGGGCTTTCTTT.

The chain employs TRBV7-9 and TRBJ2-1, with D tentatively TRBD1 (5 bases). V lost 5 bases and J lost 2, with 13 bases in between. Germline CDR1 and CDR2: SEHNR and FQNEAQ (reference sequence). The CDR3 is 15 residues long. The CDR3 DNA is TGTGCCAGCAGCCAGGGCCGCGCCGCCTACAATGAGCAGTTCTTC. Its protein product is CASSQGRAAYNEQFF.

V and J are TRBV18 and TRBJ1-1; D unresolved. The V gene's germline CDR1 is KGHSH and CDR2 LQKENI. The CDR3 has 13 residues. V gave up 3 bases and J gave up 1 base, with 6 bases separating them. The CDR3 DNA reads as TGTGCCAGCTCACCTCTTCAGAACACTGAAGCTTTCTTT. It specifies CASSPLQNTEAFF.

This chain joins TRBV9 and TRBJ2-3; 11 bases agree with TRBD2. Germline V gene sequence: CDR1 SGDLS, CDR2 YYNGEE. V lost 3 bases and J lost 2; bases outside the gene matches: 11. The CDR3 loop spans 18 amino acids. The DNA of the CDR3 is TGTGCCAGCAGCGGGGGGACTAGCGGATACCGAGACACAGATACGCAGTATTTT. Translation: CASSGGTSGYRDTDTQYF.

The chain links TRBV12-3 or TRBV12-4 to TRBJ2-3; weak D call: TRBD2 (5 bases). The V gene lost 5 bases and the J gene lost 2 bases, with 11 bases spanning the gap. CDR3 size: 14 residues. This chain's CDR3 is CASSPSGVTDTQYF. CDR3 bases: TGTGCCAGCAGTCCCTCCGGGGTCACAGATACGCAGTATTTT.

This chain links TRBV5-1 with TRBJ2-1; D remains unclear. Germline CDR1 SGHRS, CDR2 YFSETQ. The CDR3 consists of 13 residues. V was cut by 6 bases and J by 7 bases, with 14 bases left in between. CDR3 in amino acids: CASNWGGWNEQFF. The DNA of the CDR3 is TGCGCCAGCAACTGGGGTGGGTGGAATGAGCAGTTCTTC.

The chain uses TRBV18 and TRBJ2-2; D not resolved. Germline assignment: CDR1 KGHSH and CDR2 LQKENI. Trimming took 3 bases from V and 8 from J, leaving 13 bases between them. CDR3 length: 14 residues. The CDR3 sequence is CASSPTRLGGELFF. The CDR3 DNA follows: TGTGCCAGCTCACCGACCCGGCTGGGAGGGGAGCTGTTTTTT.

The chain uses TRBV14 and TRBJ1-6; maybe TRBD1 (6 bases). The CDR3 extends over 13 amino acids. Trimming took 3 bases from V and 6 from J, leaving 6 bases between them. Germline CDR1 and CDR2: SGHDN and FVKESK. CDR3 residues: CASSHRGNSPLHF. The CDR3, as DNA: TGTGCCAGCAGCCACAGGGGTAATTCACCCCTCCACTTT. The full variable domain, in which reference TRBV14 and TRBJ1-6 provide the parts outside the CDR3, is EAGVTQFPSHSVIEKGQTVTLRCDPISGHDNLYWYRRVMGKEIKFLLHFVKESKQDESGMPNNRFLAERTGGTYSTLKVQPAELEDSGVYFCASSHRGNSPLHFGNGTRLTVT.

CDR3 sequence (DNA): TGCAGCGCCTCGAGGACGGGCGCCAGTGAAGCTTTCTTT. It codes for CSASRTGASEAFF. The rearrangement joins TRBV29-1 to TRBJ1-1; no definite D call. The V end lost 7 bases, the J end lost 7 bases, and 19 bases lay between the germline ends. This CDR3 is built from 13 residues. Per the germline V gene, CDR1 is SQVTM and CDR2 is ANQGSEA.

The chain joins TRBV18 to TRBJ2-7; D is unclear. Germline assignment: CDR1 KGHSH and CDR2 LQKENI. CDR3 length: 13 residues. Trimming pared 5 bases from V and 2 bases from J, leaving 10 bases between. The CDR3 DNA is TGTGCCAGCTCAAGAGGACGGACCTACGAGCAGTACTTC. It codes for CASSRGRTYEQYF.

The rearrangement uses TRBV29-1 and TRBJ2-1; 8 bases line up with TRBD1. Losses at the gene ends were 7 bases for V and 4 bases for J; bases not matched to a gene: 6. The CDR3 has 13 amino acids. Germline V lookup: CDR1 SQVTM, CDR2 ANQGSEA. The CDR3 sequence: CSARDRRYNEQFF. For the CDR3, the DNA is TGCAGCGCCAGGGACAGGAGGTACAATGAGCAGTTCTTC.

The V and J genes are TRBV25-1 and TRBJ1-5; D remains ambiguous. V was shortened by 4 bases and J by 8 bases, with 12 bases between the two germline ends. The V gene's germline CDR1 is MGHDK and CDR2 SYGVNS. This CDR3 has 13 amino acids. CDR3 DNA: TGTGCCAGCAGTGGGCCCCCGGGTGAGCCCCAGCATTTT. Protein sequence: CASSGPPGEPQHF.

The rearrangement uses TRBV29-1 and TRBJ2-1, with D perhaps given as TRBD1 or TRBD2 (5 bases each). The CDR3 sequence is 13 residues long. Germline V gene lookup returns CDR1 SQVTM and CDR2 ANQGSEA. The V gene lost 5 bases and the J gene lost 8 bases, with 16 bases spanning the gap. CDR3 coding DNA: TGCAGCGTTAGGAGGTCAGGCAGGGATGAGCAGTTCTTC. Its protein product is CSVRRSGRDEQFF.